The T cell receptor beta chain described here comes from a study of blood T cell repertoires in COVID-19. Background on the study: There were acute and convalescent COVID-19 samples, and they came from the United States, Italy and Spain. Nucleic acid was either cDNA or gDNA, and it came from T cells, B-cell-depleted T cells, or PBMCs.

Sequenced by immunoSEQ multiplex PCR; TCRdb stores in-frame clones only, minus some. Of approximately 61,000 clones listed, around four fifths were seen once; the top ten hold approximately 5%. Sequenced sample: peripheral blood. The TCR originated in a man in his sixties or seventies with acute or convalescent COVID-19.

CDR3 sequence reads: CASQRGGRSSYNEQFF. The DNA for the CDR3 is TGCGCCAGTCAAAGGGGGGGGAGGAGCTCCTACAATGAGCAGTTCTTC. The chain has TRBV4-1 and TRBJ2-1, with D perhaps matching TRBD2 (7 bases). The V gene's germline CDR1 is MGHRA and CDR2 YSYEKL. V lost 9 bases and J lost 0, with 18 bases in between. The CDR3 sequence is 16 residues long.